This paragraph covers one TCR beta chain sequence. Its antigen remains unidentified. This sample is drawn from a study of T cell responses to AZD1222 COVID-19 vaccine. Turning to the study itself: Second-dose intervals of approximately 4 or approximately 12 weeks were pooled.

This CDR3 is 17 amino acids long. Germline CDR1 is MDHEN and CDR2 is SYDVKM. Trimming left V 3 bases short and J 0 bases short, with 15 bases between. Study outcomes and limitations: Spike-wide coverage was observed for vaccine-associated CD4 TCRs, with dominant responses at 160-218 and 743-854. The donor group comprised mostly white British people and more females; the analysis possibly underestimated clonal diversity.

Profiled with immunoSEQ multiplex PCR; TCRdb holds only in-frame clones, not every one. Of around 150,000 clones listed, more than 75% are singletons. The input for sequencing was peripheral blood, taken on day 0 of AZD1222 vaccination. The TCR sequence derives from an adult in good health. The genes are TRBV28 and TRBJ1-3; unclear D gene. The CDR3 is CASSFGNGRSSGNTIYF. CDR3 DNA: TGTGCCAGCAGTTTTGGAAACGGACGGTCCTCTGGAAACACCATATATTTT.